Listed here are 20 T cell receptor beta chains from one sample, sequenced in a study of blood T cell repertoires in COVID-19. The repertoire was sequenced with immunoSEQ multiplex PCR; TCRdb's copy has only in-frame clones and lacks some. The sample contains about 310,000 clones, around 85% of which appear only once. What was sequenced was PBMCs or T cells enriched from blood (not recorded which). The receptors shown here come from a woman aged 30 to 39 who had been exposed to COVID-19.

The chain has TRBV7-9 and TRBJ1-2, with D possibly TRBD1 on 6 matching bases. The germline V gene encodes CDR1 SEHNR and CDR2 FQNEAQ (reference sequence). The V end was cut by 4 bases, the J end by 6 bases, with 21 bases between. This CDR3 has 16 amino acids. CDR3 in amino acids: CASSSPTPGEGDGYTF. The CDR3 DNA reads TGTGCCAGCAGCTCCCCCACGCCAGGGGAAGGGGATGGCTACACCTTC.

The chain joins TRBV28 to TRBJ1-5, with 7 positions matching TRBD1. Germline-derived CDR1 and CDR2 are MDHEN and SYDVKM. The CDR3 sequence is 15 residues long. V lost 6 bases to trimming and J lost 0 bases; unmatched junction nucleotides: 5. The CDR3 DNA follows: TGTGCCAGCAGACGGGACAGCTATAGCAATCAGCCCCAGCATTTT. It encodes CASRRDSYSNQPQHF.

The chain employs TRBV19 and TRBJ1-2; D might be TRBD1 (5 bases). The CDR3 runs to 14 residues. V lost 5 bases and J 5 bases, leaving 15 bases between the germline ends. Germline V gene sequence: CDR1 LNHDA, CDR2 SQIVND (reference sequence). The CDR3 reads CASSVRSTEYGYTF. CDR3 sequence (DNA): TGTGCCAGTAGTGTAAGATCGACAGAGTATGGCTACACCTTC.

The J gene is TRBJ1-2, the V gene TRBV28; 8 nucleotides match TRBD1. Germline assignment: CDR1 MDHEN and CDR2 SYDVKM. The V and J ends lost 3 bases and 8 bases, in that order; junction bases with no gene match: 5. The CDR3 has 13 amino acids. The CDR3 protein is CASSLKRDRGYTF. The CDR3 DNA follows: TGTGCCAGCAGTTTGAAAAGGGACAGGGGCTACACCTTC.

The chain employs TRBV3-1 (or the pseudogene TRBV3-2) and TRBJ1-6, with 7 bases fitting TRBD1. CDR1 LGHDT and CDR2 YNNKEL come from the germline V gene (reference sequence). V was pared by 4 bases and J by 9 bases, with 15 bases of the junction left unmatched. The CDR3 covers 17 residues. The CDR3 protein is CASSPDGTDIFGSPLHF. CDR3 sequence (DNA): TGTGCCAGCAGCCCTGATGGGACAGACATTTTTGGTTCACCCCTCCACTTT.

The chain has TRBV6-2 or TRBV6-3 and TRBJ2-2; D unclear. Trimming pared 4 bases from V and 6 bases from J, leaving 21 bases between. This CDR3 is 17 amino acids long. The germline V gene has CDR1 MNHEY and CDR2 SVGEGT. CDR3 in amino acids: CASSSLSGGADSGELFF. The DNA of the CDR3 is TGTGCCAGCAGTTCCCTATCGGGTGGTGCGGATTCCGGGGAGCTGTTTTTT.

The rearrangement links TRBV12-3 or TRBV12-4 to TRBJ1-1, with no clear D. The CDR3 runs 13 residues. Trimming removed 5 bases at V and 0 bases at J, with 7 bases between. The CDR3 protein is CASSPHMNTEAFF. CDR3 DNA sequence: TGTGCCAGCAGTCCGCACATGAACACTGAAGCTTTCTTT.

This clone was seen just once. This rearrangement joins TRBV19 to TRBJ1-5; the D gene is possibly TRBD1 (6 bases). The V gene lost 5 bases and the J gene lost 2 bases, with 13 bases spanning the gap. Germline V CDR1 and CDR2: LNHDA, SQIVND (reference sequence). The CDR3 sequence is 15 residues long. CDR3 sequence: CASSDRPRGNQPQHF. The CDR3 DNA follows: TGTGCCAGTAGTGACAGGCCCCGGGGCAATCAGCCCCAGCATTTT.

CDR3 loop: CASSQGVAYEQYF. CDR3 sequence (DNA): TGTGCCAGCAGCCAGGGGGTGGCCTACGAGCAGTACTTC. This sequence joins TRBV6-5 and TRBJ2-7, with 7 bases that match TRBD1. This CDR3 region has 13 residues. Trimming cost V 6 bases and J 2 bases; bases outside gene matches: 4. Germline values: CDR1 MNHEY, CDR2 SVGAGI.

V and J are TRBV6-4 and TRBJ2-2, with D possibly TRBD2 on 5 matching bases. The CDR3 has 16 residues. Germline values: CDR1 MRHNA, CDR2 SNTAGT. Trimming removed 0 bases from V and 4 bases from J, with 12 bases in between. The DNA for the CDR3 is TGTGCCAGCAGTGACTCGAGCCTAGCCAGCACCGGGGAGCTGTTTTTT. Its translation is CASSDSSLASTGELFF.

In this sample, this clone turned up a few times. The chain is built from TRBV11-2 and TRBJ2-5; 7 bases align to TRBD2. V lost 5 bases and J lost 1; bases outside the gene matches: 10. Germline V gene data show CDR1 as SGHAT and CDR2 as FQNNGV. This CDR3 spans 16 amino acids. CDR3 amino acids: CASSPNVAGFQETQYF. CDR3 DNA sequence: TGTGCCAGCAGCCCAAACGTAGCGGGCTTCCAAGAGACCCAGTACTTC.

The CDR3 DNA sequence: TGTGCCAGCAGCTTGGCGGGAAGACAGGGGGCTATGGAGACCCAGTACTTC. Protein: CASSLAGRQGAMETQYF. The V call is TRBV5-6, the J call TRBJ2-5; 10 nucleotides agree with TRBD1. With 0 bases clipped from V and 5 bases from J, the junction kept 10 bases outside the gene matches. The CDR3 contains 17 residues. Germline lookup yields CDR1 SGHDT and CDR2 YYEEEE. The variable domain in full, with the rest retrieved from reference TRBV5-6 and TRBJ2-5, is DAGVTQSPTHLIKTRGQQVTLRCSPKSGHDTVSWYQQALGQGPQFIFQYYEEEERQRGNFPDRFSGHQFPNYSSELNVNALLLGDSALYLCASSLAGRQGAMETQYFGPGTRLLVL.

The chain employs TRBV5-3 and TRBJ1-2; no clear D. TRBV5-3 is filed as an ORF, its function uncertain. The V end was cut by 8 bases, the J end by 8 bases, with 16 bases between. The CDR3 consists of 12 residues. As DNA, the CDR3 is TGTGCCAGCTGGAGATCAGCTAAGGGCTACACCTTC. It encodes CASWRSAKGYTF.

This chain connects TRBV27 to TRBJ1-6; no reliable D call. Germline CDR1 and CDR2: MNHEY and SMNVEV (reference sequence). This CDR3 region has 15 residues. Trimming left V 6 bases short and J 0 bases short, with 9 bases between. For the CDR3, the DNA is TGTGCCAGCAGCCTTGAGAGCTCCTATAATTCACCCCTCCACTTT. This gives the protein CASSLESSYNSPLHF.

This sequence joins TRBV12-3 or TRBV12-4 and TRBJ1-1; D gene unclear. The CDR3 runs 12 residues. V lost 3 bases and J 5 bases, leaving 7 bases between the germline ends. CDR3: CASSFGETEAFF. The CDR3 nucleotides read TGTGCCAGCAGTTTTGGAGAAACTGAAGCTTTCTTT.

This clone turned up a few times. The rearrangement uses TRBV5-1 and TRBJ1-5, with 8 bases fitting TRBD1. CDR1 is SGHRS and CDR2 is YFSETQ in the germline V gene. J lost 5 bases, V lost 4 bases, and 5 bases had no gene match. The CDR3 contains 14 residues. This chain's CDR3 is CASSIDRGDQPQHF. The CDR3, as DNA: TGCGCCAGCAGCATAGACAGGGGTGATCAGCCCCAGCATTTT.

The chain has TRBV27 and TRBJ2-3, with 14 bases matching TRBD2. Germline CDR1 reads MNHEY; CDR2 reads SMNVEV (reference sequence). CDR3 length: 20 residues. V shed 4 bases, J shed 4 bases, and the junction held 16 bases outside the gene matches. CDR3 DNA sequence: TGTGCCAGCAGTTCATTCTTCTCATTCGGACTAGCGGGAGGTGCAGATACGCAGTATTTT. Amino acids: CASSSFFSFGLAGGADTQYF.

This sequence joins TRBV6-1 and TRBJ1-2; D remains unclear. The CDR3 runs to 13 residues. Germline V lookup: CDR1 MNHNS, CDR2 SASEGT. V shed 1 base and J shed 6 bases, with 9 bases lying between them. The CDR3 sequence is CASSEGRRDGYTF. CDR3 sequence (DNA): TGTGCCAGCAGTGAAGGCAGGAGGGATGGCTACACCTTC.

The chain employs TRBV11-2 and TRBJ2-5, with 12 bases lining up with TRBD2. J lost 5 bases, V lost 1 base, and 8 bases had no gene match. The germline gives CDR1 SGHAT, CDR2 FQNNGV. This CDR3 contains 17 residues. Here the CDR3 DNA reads TGTGCCAGCAGCTTAGTTCGGCTAGCGGGAGGGGCGGAGACCCAGTACTTC. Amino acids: CASSLVRLAGGAETQYF.

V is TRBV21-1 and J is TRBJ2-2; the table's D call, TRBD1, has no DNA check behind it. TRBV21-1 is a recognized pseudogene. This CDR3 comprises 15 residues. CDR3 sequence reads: CASSGRQDRTGELFF. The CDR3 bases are TGTGCCAGCAGCGGTCGGCAGGATAGGACCGGGGAGCTGTTTTTT.